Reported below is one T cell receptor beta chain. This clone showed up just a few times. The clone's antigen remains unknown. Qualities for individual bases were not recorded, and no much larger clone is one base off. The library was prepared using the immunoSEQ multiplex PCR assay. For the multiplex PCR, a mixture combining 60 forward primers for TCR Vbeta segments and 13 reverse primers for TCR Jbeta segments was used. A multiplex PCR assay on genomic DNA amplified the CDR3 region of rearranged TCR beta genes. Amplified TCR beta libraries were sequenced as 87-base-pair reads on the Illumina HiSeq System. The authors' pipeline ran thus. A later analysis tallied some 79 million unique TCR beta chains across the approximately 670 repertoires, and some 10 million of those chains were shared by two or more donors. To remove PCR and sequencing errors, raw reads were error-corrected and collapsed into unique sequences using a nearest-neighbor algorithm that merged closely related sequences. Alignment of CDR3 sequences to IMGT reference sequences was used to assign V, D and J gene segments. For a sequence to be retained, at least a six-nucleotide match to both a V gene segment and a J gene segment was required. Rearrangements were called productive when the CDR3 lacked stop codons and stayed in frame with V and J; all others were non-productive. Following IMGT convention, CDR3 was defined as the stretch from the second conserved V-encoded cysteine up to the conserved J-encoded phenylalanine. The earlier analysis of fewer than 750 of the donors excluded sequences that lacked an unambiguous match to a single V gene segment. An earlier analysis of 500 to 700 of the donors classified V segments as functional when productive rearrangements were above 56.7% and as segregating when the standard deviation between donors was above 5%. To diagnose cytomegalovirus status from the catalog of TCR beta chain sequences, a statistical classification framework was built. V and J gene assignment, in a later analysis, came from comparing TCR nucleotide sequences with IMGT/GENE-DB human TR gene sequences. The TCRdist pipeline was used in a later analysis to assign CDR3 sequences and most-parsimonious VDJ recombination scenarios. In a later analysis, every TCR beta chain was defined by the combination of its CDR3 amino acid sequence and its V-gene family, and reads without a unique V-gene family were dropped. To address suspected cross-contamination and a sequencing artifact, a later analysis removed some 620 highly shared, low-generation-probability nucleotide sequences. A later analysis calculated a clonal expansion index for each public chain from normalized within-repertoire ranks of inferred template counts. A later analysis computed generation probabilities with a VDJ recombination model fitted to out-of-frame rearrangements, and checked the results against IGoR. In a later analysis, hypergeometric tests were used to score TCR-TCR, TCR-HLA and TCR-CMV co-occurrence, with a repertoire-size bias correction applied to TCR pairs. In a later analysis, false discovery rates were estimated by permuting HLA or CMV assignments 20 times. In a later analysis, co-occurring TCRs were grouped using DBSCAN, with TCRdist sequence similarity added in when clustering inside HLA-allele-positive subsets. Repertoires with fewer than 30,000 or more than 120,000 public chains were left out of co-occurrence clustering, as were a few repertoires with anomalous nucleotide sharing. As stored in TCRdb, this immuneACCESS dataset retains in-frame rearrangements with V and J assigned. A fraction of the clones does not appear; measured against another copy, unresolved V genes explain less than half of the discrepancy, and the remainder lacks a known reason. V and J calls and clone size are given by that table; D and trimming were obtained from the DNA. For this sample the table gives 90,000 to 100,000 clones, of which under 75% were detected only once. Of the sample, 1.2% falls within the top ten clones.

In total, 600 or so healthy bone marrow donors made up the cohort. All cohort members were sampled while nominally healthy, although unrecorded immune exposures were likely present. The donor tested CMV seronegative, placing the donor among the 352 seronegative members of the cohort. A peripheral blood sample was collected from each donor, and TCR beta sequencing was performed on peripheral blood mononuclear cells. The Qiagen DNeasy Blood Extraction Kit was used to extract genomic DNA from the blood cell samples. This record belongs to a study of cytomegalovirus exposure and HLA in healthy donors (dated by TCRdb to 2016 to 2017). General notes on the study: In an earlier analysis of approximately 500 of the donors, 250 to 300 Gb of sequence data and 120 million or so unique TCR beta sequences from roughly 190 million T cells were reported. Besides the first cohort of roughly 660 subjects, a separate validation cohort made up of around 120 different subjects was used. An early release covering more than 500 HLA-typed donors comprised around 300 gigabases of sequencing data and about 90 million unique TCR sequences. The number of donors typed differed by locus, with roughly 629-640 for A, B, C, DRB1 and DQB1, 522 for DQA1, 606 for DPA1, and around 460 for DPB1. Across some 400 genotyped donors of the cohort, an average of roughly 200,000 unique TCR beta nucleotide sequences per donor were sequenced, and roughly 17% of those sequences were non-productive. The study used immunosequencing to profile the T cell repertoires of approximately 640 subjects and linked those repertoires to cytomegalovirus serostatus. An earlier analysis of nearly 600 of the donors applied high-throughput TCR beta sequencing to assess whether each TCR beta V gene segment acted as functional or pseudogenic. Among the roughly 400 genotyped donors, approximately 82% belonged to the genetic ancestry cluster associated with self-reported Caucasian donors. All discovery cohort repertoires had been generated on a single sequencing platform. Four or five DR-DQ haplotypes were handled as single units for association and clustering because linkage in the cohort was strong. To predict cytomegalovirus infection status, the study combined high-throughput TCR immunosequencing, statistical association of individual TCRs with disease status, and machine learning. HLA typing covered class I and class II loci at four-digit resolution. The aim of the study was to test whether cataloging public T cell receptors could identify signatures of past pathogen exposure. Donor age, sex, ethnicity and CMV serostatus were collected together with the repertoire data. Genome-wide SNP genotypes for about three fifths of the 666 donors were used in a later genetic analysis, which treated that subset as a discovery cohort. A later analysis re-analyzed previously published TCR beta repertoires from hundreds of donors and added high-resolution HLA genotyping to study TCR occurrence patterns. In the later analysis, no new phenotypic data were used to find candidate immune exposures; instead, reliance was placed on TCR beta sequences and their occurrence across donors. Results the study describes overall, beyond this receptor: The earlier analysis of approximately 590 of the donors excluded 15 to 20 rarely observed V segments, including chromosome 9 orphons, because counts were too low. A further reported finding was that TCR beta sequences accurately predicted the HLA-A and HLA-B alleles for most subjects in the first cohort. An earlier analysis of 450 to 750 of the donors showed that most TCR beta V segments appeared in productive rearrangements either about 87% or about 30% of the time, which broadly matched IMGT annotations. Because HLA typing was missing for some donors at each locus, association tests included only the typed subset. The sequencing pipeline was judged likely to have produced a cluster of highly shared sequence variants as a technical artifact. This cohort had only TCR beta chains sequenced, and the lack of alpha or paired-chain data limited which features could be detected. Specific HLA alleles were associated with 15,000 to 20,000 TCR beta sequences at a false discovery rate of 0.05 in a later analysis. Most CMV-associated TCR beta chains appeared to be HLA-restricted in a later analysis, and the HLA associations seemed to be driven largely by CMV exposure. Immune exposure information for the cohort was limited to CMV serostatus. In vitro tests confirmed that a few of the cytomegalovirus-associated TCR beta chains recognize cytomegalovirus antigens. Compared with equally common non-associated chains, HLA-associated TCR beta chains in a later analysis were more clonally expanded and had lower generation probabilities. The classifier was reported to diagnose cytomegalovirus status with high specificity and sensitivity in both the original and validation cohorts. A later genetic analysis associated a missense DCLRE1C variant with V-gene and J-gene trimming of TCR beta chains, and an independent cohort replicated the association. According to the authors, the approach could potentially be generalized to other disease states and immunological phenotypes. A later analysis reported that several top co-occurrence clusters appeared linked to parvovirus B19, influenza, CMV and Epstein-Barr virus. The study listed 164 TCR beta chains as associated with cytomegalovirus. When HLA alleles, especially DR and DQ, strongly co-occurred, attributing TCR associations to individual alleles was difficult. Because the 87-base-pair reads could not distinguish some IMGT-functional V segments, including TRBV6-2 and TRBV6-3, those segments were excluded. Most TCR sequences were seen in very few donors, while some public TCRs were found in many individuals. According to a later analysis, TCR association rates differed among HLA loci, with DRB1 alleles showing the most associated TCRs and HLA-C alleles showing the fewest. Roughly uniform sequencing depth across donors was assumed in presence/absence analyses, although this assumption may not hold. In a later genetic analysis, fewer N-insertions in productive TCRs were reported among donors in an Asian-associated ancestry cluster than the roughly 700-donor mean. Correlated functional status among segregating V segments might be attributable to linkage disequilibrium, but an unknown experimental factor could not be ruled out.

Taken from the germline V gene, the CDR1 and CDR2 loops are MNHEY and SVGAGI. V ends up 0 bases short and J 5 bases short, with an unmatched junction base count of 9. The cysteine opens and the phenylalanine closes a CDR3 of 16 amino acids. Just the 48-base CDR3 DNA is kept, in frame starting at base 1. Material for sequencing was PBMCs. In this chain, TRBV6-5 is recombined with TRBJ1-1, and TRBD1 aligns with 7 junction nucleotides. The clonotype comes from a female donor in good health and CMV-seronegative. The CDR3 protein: CASSYSEGAFRTEAFF. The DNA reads TGTGCCAGCAGTTACTCGGAGGGGGCATTTCGGACTGAAGCTTTCTTT.